Listed here is a single T cell receptor beta chain. This record comes from a study of blood T cell repertoires in COVID-19. Study at large: Material from acute and convalescent COVID-19 was sourced from the United States, Italy and Spain. In each case, the material was cDNA or gDNA derived from T cells, B-cell-depleted T cells, or PBMCs.

Patients in Seattle were enrolled during active infection, then followed longitudinally. The CDR3 is made up of 11 amino acids. Germline CDR1 and CDR2: MNHEY and SVGAGI. V was trimmed by 7 bases and J by 15 bases, leaving 15 bases between them. Per the study methods: Amplified reference gene primers provided the basis for estimating nucleated cell counts. TCRdb's table, derived via immunoSEQ multiplex PCR, lists solely in-frame clones and lacks some. V, J and clone size reflect that table, while D and trimming were determined from the DNA. Counted here are some 170,000 clones, roughly 93% occurring once; the ten biggest clones make up 1.5% to 2.5%.

This TCR derives from a woman in her fifties or sixties with COVID-19, enrolled during active disease. Sequencing was carried out using peripheral blood. The chain joins TRBV6-5 to TRBJ1-4; the D gene is possibly TRBD1 (5 bases). In DNA form, the CDR3 reads TGTGCCAGCACCAACCAGGGCAGGGTGTTTTTT. This codes for CASTNQGRVFF.